A selection of T cell receptor beta chains follows, all from one sample in a study of cytomegalovirus exposure and HLA in healthy donors. Profiled with immunoSEQ multiplex PCR; TCRdb holds only in-frame clones, not every one. The data contain 130,000 to 150,000 clones, nearly 80% of them singletons. Sequencing was done on a sample of PBMCs. These receptors came from a male donor in good health and CMV-seronegative. The CDR3 runs from the conserved cysteine through the conserved F or W. Fields, in order: J gene, clone size, D gene, V gene, CDR3 protein, CDR3 DNA. A D gene is named only where the DNA matches it firmly. The listing skips clone size in some rows; elsewhere it reads once, few, many or a size class.

TRBJ2-7,NA,TRBD2,TRBV10-3,CAIAGLGYYEQYF,TGTGCCATCGCAGGACTAGGATACTACGAGCAGTACTTC
TRBJ2-3,NA,NA,TRBV5-6,CASTGIGGASQYF,TGTGCCAGCACCGGGATAGGGGGGGCTTCGCAGTATTTT
TRBJ2-5,NA,TRBD1,TRBV6-1,CASKRGGTGEETQYF,TGTGCCAGCAAAAGAGGAGGGACAGGGGAAGAGACCCAGTACTTC
TRBJ2-7,NA,NA,TRBV28,CASRTVNPEQYF,TGTGCCAGCCGGACAGTTAATCCCGAGCAGTACTTC
TRBJ2-5,NA,NA,TRBV4-1,CASSPKELVGWETQYF,TGCGCCAGCAGCCCCAAGGAACTAGTTGGGTGGGAGACCCAGTACTTC
TRBJ2-7,NA,TRBD2,TRBV19,CASSIAITSGAYEQYF,TGTGCCAGTAGTATAGCAATTACTAGCGGGGCCTACGAGCAGTACTTC
TRBJ1-5,NA,NA,TRBV6-1,CASRGAGSQPQHF,TGTGCCAGCAGGGGCGCTGGGAGTCAGCCCCAGCATTTT
TRBJ1-1,NA,NA,TRBV30,CAWGINTEAFF,TGTGCCTGGGGCATTAACACTGAAGCTTTCTTT
TRBJ1-1,NA,NA,TRBV5-1,CASSLVGQKAFF,TGCGCCAGCAGCTTGGTTGGCCAGAAAGCTTTCTTT
TRBJ2-7,NA,NA,TRBV27,CASSEDITYEQYF,TGTGCCAGCAGTGAGGACATTACCTACGAGCAGTACTTC
TRBJ2-2,NA,TRBD2,TRBV6-5,CASSYGSGVTGELFF,TGTGCCAGCAGTTATGGTAGCGGGGTCACCGGGGAGCTGTTTTTT
TRBJ1-1,NA,NA,TRBV20-1,CSATKSTEAFF,TGCAGTGCTACTAAGAGCACTGAAGCTTTCTTT
TRBJ2-3,NA,NA,TRBV5-4,CASSTVRTDTQYF,TGTGCCAGCAGCACGGTCCGCACAGATACGCAGTATTTT
TRBJ2-1,NA,TRBD2,TRBV29-1,CSVELASGWNNNEQFF,TGCAGCGTTGAATTGGCTAGCGGGTGGAATAACAATGAGCAGTTCTTC
TRBJ1-1,NA,NA,TRBV28,CASSLRTVTMTEAFF,TGTGCCAGCAGTTTAAGGACAGTCACTATGACTGAAGCTTTCTTT
TRBJ1-1,NA,TRBD1,TRBV5-5,CASRGEGAGTEAFF,TGTGCCAGCAGGGGTGAGGGGGCCGGGACTGAAGCTTTCTTT
TRBJ1-6,NA,TRBD1,TRBV9,CASSVGDRVNSPLHF,TGTGCCAGCAGCGTAGGGGACAGGGTTAATTCACCCCTCCACTTT
TRBJ2-7,NA,NA,TRBV5-1,CASRVRLGLSYEQYF,TGCGCCAGCAGAGTCAGATTGGGGCTCTCCTACGAGCAGTACTTC
TRBJ1-1,NA,NA,TRBV7-3,CASAGDAGTEAFF,TGTGCCAGCGCGGGAGATGCTGGCACTGAAGCTTTCTTT
TRBJ2-7,NA,TRBD1,TRBV28,CASSQGDSYEQYF,TGTGCCAGCAGTCAGGGGGACAGCTACGAGCAGTACTTC
TRBJ2-2,few,NA,TRBV9,CASSVGGGFSGELFF,TGTGCCAGCAGCGTAGGGGGGGGCTTCTCCGGGGAGCTGTTTTTT
TRBJ2-3,NA,TRBD1,TRBV4-3,CASSQERGQGLTDTQYF,TGCGCCAGCAGCCAAGAACGGGGACAGGGGCTTACAGATACGCAGTATTTT
TRBJ2-2,NA,NA,TRBV5-4,CASSLDMGGSGTGELFF,TGTGCCAGCAGCTTGGATATGGGGGGATCGGGCACCGGGGAGCTGTTTTTT
TRBJ2-7,NA,NA,TRBV5-1,CASSSEGARQYF,TGCGCCAGCAGCTCGGAGGGGGCGCGGCAGTACTTC
TRBJ1-5,NA,TRBD1,TRBV19,CASVTGESNQPQHF,TGTGCCAGTGTTACAGGGGAAAGCAATCAGCCCCAGCATTTT
TRBJ2-7,once,TRBD1,TRBV5-6,CASSLVGQATYEQYF,TGTGCCAGCAGCTTGGTAGGACAGGCGACCTACGAGCAGTACTTC
TRBJ1-2,NA,TRBD1,TRBV7-8,CASSPGTGDYYGYTF,TGTGCCAGCAGCCCCGGGACAGGGGATTACTATGGCTACACCTTC
TRBJ1-2,NA,NA,TRBV14,CASSGRWVRGYTF,TGTGCCAGCAGCGGGCGATGGGTACGTGGCTACACCTTC
TRBJ2-1,NA,TRBD2,TRBV6-1,CASSEALGRGYEQFF,TGTGCCAGCAGTGAAGCGCTAGGGAGGGGCTATGAGCAGTTCTTC
TRBJ2-3,NA,TRBD2,TRBV7-9,CASSLGSIAGHTDTQYF,TGTGCCAGCAGCTTAGGGAGTATAGCGGGGCATACAGATACGCAGTATTTT
TRBJ2-1,NA,NA,TRBV25-1,CASSEYGGHEQFF,TGTGCCAGCAGTGAATATGGGGGCCATGAGCAGTTCTTC
TRBJ2-7,NA,TRBD1,TRBV29-1,CSVEGDRTYEQYF,TGCAGCGTTGAAGGGGACAGAACCTACGAGCAGTACTTC
TRBJ1-1,few,NA,TRBV6-1,CASRVLERTEAFF,TGTGCCAGCAGGGTCCTGGAGCGCACTGAAGCTTTCTTT
TRBJ1-1,NA,TRBD1,TRBV7-2,CASSLASRAGGVRAFF,TGTGCCAGCAGCTTAGCGTCGAGGGCAGGGGGCGTTAGGGCTTTCTTT
TRBJ1-5,NA,TRBD1,TRBV6-6,CASSPDRVNQPQHF,TGTGCCAGCAGTCCAGACAGGGTTAATCAGCCCCAGCATTTT
TRBJ1-4,NA,NA,TRBV7-9,CASSFSGSANEKLFF,TGTGCCAGCAGCTTTTCGGGGTCGGCTAATGAAAAACTGTTTTTT
TRBJ1-2,NA,TRBD1,TRBV7-9,CSSSGQGINGYTF,TGTTCCAGCAGCGGACAGGGAATAAATGGCTACACCTTC
TRBJ1-6,once,TRBD1,TRBV7-2,CASSLAGQSNSPLHF,TGTGCCAGCAGCTTAGCGGGACAGAGTAATTCACCCCTCCACTTT
TRBJ2-1,NA,TRBD2,TRBV29-1,CSVSQAGDGEQFF,TGCAGCGTTTCCCAGGCGGGGGACGGTGAGCAGTTCTTC
TRBJ2-7,few,NA,TRBV6-5,CASSPTGGKTYEQYF,TGTGCCAGCAGTCCCACGGGCGGGAAAACCTACGAGCAGTACTTC
TRBJ2-7,NA,NA,TRBV9,CASSGSNRTSGLTYEQYF,TGTGCCAGCAGCGGTAGTAATAGGACATCAGGGTTAACCTACGAGCAGTACTTC
TRBJ2-1,NA,TRBD2,TRBV9,CASSVGTSGVYEQFF,TGTGCCAGCAGCGTGGGAACTAGCGGGGTATATGAGCAGTTCTTC
TRBJ1-2,many,NA,TRBV2,CASTPTGANYGYTF,TGTGCCAGCACCCCGACAGGAGCTAACTATGGCTACACCTTC
TRBJ1-4,NA,NA,TRBV28,CASSRRRAYNEKLFF,TGTGCCAGCAGTCGACGGAGAGCATATAATGAAAAACTGTTTTTT
TRBJ1-2,NA,NA,TRBV30,CAWRAGYGYTF,TGTGCCTGGAGGGCAGGCTATGGCTACACCTTC